The present T cell receptor (beta chain) was sequenced within a study of Ad26.COV2.S vaccination and SARS-CoV-2 variants. At the level of the study: Ad26.COV2.S given intramuscularly, once or twice 56 days apart. Study-wide results and caveats: Possibly, TCR breadth and depth analyses underestimated total T cell responses.

Germline V gene lookup returns CDR1 LNHDA and CDR2 SQIVND (reference sequence). The CDR3 runs to 15 residues. Between the trimmed V and J ends, which lost 2 bases and 1 base, there was a span of 10 bases. Specified treatment: over 15 received Ad26.COV2.S at low or high dose, single or two shots; about 5 received placebo; per-sample allocation not given. After the first vaccine or placebo injection, samples were drawn on day 63. Recruitment in Boston yielded a donor of adult age, 18-55 years. Comments on this clone: Its antigen is not known.

Sequencing was performed with immunoSEQ multiplex PCR; in TCRdb, only in-frame clones are kept and a portion is missing. The table has around 400,000 clones, around four fifths seen once. The sequence derives from a person aged 18-60 years who received the Ad26.COV2.S COVID-19 vaccine or a placebo. The specimen was peripheral blood, collected in a trial of Ad26.COV2.S vaccine versus placebo. J is TRBJ2-3 and V is TRBV19, with no clear D. This chain's CDR3 is CASSIIGPGTDTQYF. CDR3 coding DNA: TGTGCCAGTAGTATAATCGGACCGGGCACAGATACGCAGTATTTT.